The T cell receptor beta chain described here comes from a study of CD8 T cells in Susac syndrome. Random-hexamer reverse transcription was applied to about 0.5 to 1 ug RNA. TCRdb redid the calling of the immunoSEQ multiplex PCR reads with MiXCR, one entry per CDR3 protein. The data show around 180,000 distinct CDR3 sequences, roughly 94% seen once. CDR3 size: 16 residues. J was trimmed by 0 bases and V by 7 bases; bases with no gene match: 4. Germline loops: CDR1 MNHNS, CDR2 SASEGT. Sequenced material: CD4+ T cells from PBMCs. The chain employs TRBV6-1 and TRBJ2-6; 9 positions match TRBD1. The clonotype originates from a human donor with Susac syndrome. CDR3: CASTDRGVSGANVLTF. The CDR3 coding sequence is TGTGCCAGCACCGACAGGGGGGTCTCTGGGGCCAACGTCCTGACTTTC.